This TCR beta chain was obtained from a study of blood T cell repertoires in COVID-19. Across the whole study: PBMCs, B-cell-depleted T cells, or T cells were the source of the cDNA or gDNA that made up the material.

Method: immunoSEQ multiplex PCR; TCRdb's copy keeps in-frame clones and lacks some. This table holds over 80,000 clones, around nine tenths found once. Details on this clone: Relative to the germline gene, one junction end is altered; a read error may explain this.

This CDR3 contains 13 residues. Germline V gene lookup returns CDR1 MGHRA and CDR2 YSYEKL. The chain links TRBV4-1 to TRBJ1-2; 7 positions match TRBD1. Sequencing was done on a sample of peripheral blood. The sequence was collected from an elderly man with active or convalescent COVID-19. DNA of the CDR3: TGCGCCAGCAGCCAAGATCTTGGGACAGTTCCTCGCTTC. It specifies CASSQDLGTVPRF.